The subject of this entry is one T cell receptor beta chain. This clone was seen more than once but under ten times. Its recognized antigen is unknown. The record has no base qualities; no much larger clone is one base away. About 18-50 mg of tumor tissue was diced, and more than 2.5 ug of DNA was typically obtained. The study profiled bulk TCR beta-chain repertoires in matched peripheral blood, tumor and adjacent normal breast tissue taken from approximately 15 patients with early-stage breast cancer. Once resection was done, tumor tissue identified by eye was cut out and put into prechilled RNAlater. Using a TissueLyser II, roughly 18-55 mg of tumor tissue was diced and homogenized in RLTplus buffer with beta-mercaptoethanol and antifoaming agent. Genomic DNA was extracted with the Qiagen AllPrep DNA/RNA Mini kit. Each sample was amplified in two independent genomic DNA replicates, using about 0.47 ug for blood and around 1.5 ug for tumor or normal breast. TCRB sequencing of genomic DNA was carried out with the ImmunoSeq Intro kit according to the manufacturer's instructions. Multiplex PCR was run for 31 cycles using proprietary primers and spike-in control sequences for absolute quantification. Single-end 150-bp reads were used to sequence an 87-bp fragment covering the CDR3 and the flanking V and J genes. Seven samples, with two replicates for each sample, were multiplexed per lane of an Illumina MiSeq using version 3.0 chemistry. Per the source publication's procedure: Raw data were processed by the vendor's proprietary pipeline, with both replicates merged into one result per sample. Productive rearrangements sharing the V-gene family, CDR3 amino acid sequence and J-gene segment were defined as clonotypes. Clonality was calculated as 1 minus the normalized Shannon entropy (Pielou evenness) of TCRB abundances. To estimate T cell density, the total number of templates was divided by the number of input cells, which was inferred from the amount of DNA input. Recon with default parameters was used to estimate total repertoire diversity and clonality. A clonotype was considered tumor-enriched if its abundance in tumor exceeded 0.1% and was at least 32-fold higher than its abundance in normal breast. Entries here come from immuneACCESS through TCRdb and include only in-frame sequences with V and J called. Some clones fail to appear in such tables; in the studies checked, an unresolved V gene covers under half of the shortfall, and the cause of the remainder is unknown. That table supplies the V and J calls and clone size; D and trimming were determined from the DNA. The sample table shows tens of thousands of clones, and roughly 55% are seen once. Clones ranked in the top ten supply 8.5% of the sample.

The sample originates from a study of early stage breast cancer tumors (dated by TCRdb to 2016 to 2017). Some background on the complete study: Of the approximately 15 invasive breast tumors, some twelve were found to be estrogen receptor-positive, progesterone receptor-positive and HER2-negative. About 70% of the 12 ER+/PR+/HER2- tumors were invasive ductal carcinomas, while the other four were invasive lobular carcinomas. On average, each sample had about 9.6-fold read coverage. The samples as a whole yielded more than 2.5 million detected templates, corresponding to roughly 1.1 million unique clonotypes.

CDR1 WSHSY and CDR2 SAAADI are derived from the germline V gene. V is pared back by 3 bases and J by 0 bases, with 11 bases lying between the germline termini. The CDR3 goes from the cysteine to the phenylalanine over 15 residues. The CDR3 DNA has 45 bases and is translated from base 1. Results the study describes overall, beyond this receptor: Chain pairing and functional markers such as CD4, CD8 and FOXP3 were not captured by bulk genomic DNA sequencing of unsorted cells. Because the cohort was small, a breakdown by tumor subtype could not be done. Repertoires from blood and normal breast were more alike than repertoires from blood and tumor, and in 14 of 16 patients, comparing each tissue with blood separated tumor from normal. Enriched TCRB sequences shared across patients were found to be mostly commonly generated sequences that were unlikely to play an important role in the tumor microenvironment. Compared with adjacent normal breast tissue, tumors had higher clonality and roughly 2.5-fold greater T cell density.

The sequencing input was breast tumor tissue. The chain is assembled from TRBV10-2 and TRBJ1-1; no D gene can be assigned with confidence. This clonotype was obtained from a person between 50 and 60 years old with breast cancer. The base sequence is TGCGCCAGCAGTGATCTGGAGGCCTTGAACACTGAAGCTTTCTTT. It specifies CASSDLEALNTEAFF.